One and the same sample provided the 15 T cell receptor beta chains below, sequenced in a study of blood T cell repertoires in COVID-19 (TCRdb year 2020). Library generation was performed with the immunoSEQ multiplex PCR assay. TCRdb limited this immuneACCESS table to in-frame rearrangements with V and J called. A share of clones is missing; checked studies link under half to unresolved V genes, and the rest is unexplained. The sample table lists about 55,000 clones, roughly 90% of them with a count of one. About 8.5% of the sample is in the top ten clones. The sequenced sample was peripheral blood. These receptors came from a man in his 60s with active COVID-19.

V is TRBV19 and J is TRBJ2-3; TRBD1 agrees at 12 bases. CDR3 length equals 15 residues. Germline assignment: CDR1 LNHDA and CDR2 SQIVND (reference sequence). V shed 3 bases, J shed 5 bases, and the junction held 3 bases outside the gene matches. CDR3 amino acids: CASSIGTGGEDTQYF. As DNA, the CDR3 is TGTGCCAGTAGTATTGGGACAGGGGGCGAAGATACGCAGTATTTT.

The chain joins TRBV27 to TRBJ1-3; D gene uncertain. There are 16 residues in the CDR3. Between the trimmed V and J ends, which lost 5 bases and 0 bases, there was a span of 14 bases. Germline V gene sequence: CDR1 MNHEY, CDR2 SMNVEV (reference sequence). CDR3 sequence reads: CASSPSNYLSGNTIYF. CDR3 in DNA: TGTGCCAGCAGTCCCTCGAACTACCTCTCTGGAAACACCATATATTTT.

The chain couples TRBV5-5 to TRBJ2-7; TRBD1 agrees at 8 bases. J was trimmed by 5 bases and V by 1 base; bases with no gene match: 11. This CDR3 has 16 amino acids. Germline CDR1 SGHKS, CDR2 YYEKEE (reference sequence). CDR3 bases: TGTGCCAGCAGCTTGAGTGTCGGGACAGGCATAAACGAGCAGTACTTC. Encoded protein: CASSLSVGTGINEQYF.

The chain is built from TRBV30 and TRBJ2-7; a weak D match, TRBD1 (5 bases). The CDR3 runs to 16 residues. Germline V gives CDR1 GTSNPN, CDR2 SVGIG (reference sequence). The V end lost 3 bases, the J end lost 1 base, and 19 bases lay between the germline ends. The CDR3 reads CAWSHLGVQGSYEQYF. The CDR3 DNA follows: TGTGCCTGGAGCCACCTTGGGGTGCAGGGATCCTACGAGCAGTACTTC.

The table lists this clone with a count of one. V usage is TRBV28 and J usage is TRBJ2-7, with D tentatively TRBD1 (5 bases). Trimming took off 2 bases at V and 4 bases at J, with 6 bases between the two ends. CDR3 size: 12 residues. Germline assignment: CDR1 MDHEN and CDR2 SYDVKM. The CDR3 region is CASSLKGYEQYF. CDR3 in DNA: TGTGCCAGCAGTTTAAAGGGGTACGAGCAGTACTTC.

This chain connects TRBV7-3 to TRBJ2-1, with 10 nucleotides matching TRBD2. The CDR3 contains 15 residues. Unmatched junction bases numbered 4, after V lost 5 bases and J lost 3 bases. The germline CDR1 and CDR2 sequences are SGHTA and FQGTGA. CDR3 in amino acids: CASSVTSGFYNEQFF. The DNA of the CDR3 is TGTGCCAGCAGCGTGACTAGCGGGTTCTACAATGAGCAGTTCTTC. Full variable domain (outside the CDR3, taken from reference TRBV7-3 and TRBJ2-1): GAGVSQTPSNKVTEKGKYVELRCDPISGHTALYWYRQSLGQGPEFLIYFQGTGAADDSGLPNDRFFAVRPEGSVSTLKIQRTERGDSAVYLCASSVTSGFYNEQFFGPGTRLTVL.

The chain employs TRBV11-2 and TRBJ1-1, with D perhaps TRBD1 (6 bases). V gave up 2 bases and J gave up 0 bases, with 16 bases separating them. Germline V gene data show CDR1 as SGHAT and CDR2 as FQNNGV. The CDR3 totals 17 residues. The CDR3: CASSLLTWDIMNTEAFF. The CDR3 nucleotides are TGTGCCAGCAGCTTATTAACATGGGACATCATGAACACTGAAGCTTTCTTT.

The chain is built from TRBV28 and TRBJ2-7, with 12 positions matching TRBD2. V shed 3 bases and J 3 bases; nucleotides not matched to a gene: 3. From germline, CDR1 is MDHEN and CDR2 SYDVKM. The CDR3 totals 15 residues. The CDR3 sequence is CASSLTSGSHYEQYF. The CDR3 DNA reads TGTGCCAGCAGTTTGACTAGCGGGAGTCACTACGAGCAGTACTTC.

This chain connects TRBV19 to TRBJ1-5; the D is unclear. CDR1 and CDR2 (germline): LNHDA, SQIVND (reference sequence). V gave up 8 bases and J gave up 2 bases, with 13 bases separating them. The CDR3 sequence is 14 residues long. CDR3 sequence (DNA): TGTGCCAGTCACTCTCTCCGGGGCAATCAGCCCCAGCATTTT. Translated: CASHSLRGNQPQHF. The full variable domain, rest sourced from reference TRBV19 and TRBJ1-5, is DGGITQSPKYLFRKEGQNVTLSCEQNLNHDAMYWYRQDPGQGLRLIYYSQIVNDFQKGDIAEGYSVSREKKESFPLTVTSAQKNPTAFYLCASHSLRGNQPQHFGDGTRLSIL.

The chain is built from TRBV5-1 and TRBJ2-7; TRBD2 is a possible D gene (6 bases). This CDR3 spans 15 amino acids. Germline CDR1 is SGHRS and CDR2 is YFSETQ. The V end lost 0 bases, the J end lost 3 bases, and 13 bases lay between the germline ends. The CDR3 loop reads CASSLASSENYEQYF. The CDR3 coding sequence is TGCGCCAGCAGCTTGGCCTCTAGCGAGAACTACGAGCAGTACTTC.

This clone has more than one count but fewer than ten. The V call is TRBV5-1, the J call TRBJ2-1; 12 bases map to TRBD2. Germline assignment: CDR1 SGHRS and CDR2 YFSETQ. CDR3 length equals 18 residues. V shed 1 base and J 1 base; nucleotides not matched to a gene: 6. CDR3 coding DNA: TGCGCCAGCAGCTTGATGCTAGCGGGAGGGCCTTCCTACAATGAGCAGTTCTTC. This codes for CASSLMLAGGPSYNEQFF.

This chain uses TRBV4-1 with TRBJ2-5, with D perhaps matching TRBD1 (5 bases). The CDR3 contains 13 residues. V shed 3 bases and J shed 2 bases, with 7 bases lying between them. Germline V gene data show CDR1 as MGHRA and CDR2 as YSYEKL. DNA of the CDR3: TGCGCCAGCAGCCACCCAGGGCAAGAGACCCAGTACTTC. It encodes CASSHPGQETQYF.

The chain has TRBV10-3 and TRBJ1-1; TRBD1 aligns across 9 bases. The CDR3 is made up of 15 amino acids. V shed 6 bases, J shed 3 bases, and the junction held 8 bases outside the gene matches. Germline values: CDR1 ENHRY, CDR2 SYGVKD. The CDR3: CAIRAIQGADTEAFF. The CDR3 DNA sequence: TGTGCCATCAGGGCTATACAGGGGGCCGACACTGAAGCTTTCTTT.

The chain uses TRBV30 and TRBJ1-1; 7 nucleotides agree with TRBD1. V lost 2 bases, J lost 4 bases, and 4 bases stayed unmatched. Germline CDR1 GTSNPN, CDR2 SVGIG (reference sequence). This CDR3 has 13 residues. CDR3 DNA: TGTGCCTGGAGTAGCCAGGGGGGCACTGAAGCTTTCTTT. Encoded protein: CAWSSQGGTEAFF.

This clone appeared a few times. The V and J genes are TRBV10-1 and TRBJ1-2; no reliable D call. V was trimmed by 4 bases and J by 7 bases, leaving 19 bases between them. Germline CDR1 WNHNN, CDR2 SYGVQD (reference sequence). The CDR3 extends over 15 amino acids. As DNA, the CDR3 is TGCGCCAGCAGTGTCGACAAGTCAATCCAAGCTGGCTACACCTTC. Residues: CASSVDKSIQAGYTF.